The rows below give T cell receptor beta chains drawn from one sample of a study of Ad26.COV2.S vaccination and SARS-CoV-2 variants. Only in-frame clones appear in the TCRdb table, and some are missing; sequencing was by immunoSEQ multiplex PCR. The sample has around 450,000 clones, roughly 87% seen once. The material sequenced was peripheral blood, taken in a trial of Ad26.COV2.S vaccine versus placebo. The receptors were sampled from a person aged 18 to 59 who received the Ad26.COV2.S COVID-19 vaccine or a placebo. The CDR3 runs from the conserved cysteine through the conserved F or W. The D gene is left open where the match is weak. Size tells how often a clone was seen (once, few, many) or the class of an expanded clone, and some rows leave it out.

TRBV7-8	TRBD1	NA	16	TRBJ1-5	TGTGCCAGCAGCTCCCGGACAGGGATGAGCAATCAGCCCCAGCATTTT	CASSSRTGMSNQPQHF
TRBV7-3	TRBD2	NA	14	TRBJ2-7	TGTGCCAGCAGCTCCGCGGGGGGACCCTACGAGCAGTACTTC	CASSSAGGPYEQYF
TRBV5-1	TRBD1	once	16	TRBJ1-4	TGCGCCAGCAGCTTGTTAGGACAGGGCACTAATGAAAAACTGTTTTTT	CASSLLGQGTNEKLFF
TRBV18	NA	once	14	TRBJ2-7	TGTGCCAGCTCACCAACAACAGCGGAGAGGGAGCAGTACTTC	CASSPTTAEREQYF
TRBV29-1	TRBD2	NA	13	TRBJ2-2	TGCAGCGTGACTAGCGTGATCACCGGGGAGCTGTTTTTT	CSVTSVITGELFF
TRBV7-2	NA	NA	13	TRBJ2-1	TGTGCCAGCAGCTTAGGGTCCGGGCTTGAGCAGTTCTTC	CASSLGSGLEQFF
TRBV6-5	NA	once	13	TRBJ1-1	TGTGCCAGCAGAGGACCCCGGTGGACTGAAGCTTTCTTT	CASRGPRWTEAFF
TRBV28	NA	NA	11	TRBJ1-5	TGTGCCAGCAGTTTTGCTGGGCCCCAGCATTTT	CASSFAGPQHF
TRBV7-2	TRBD1	NA	15	TRBJ2-2	TGTGCCAGCAGCACTCAGGGGGTGAACACCGGGGAGCTGTTTTTT	CASSTQGVNTGELFF
TRBV27	NA	NA	16	TRBJ1-4	TGTGCCAGCCACGACGGGGAACCGACAACTAATGAAAAACTGTTTTTT	CASHDGEPTTNEKLFF
TRBV28	NA	NA	16	TRBJ2-1	TGTGCCAGCAGGACTCTTGGGCCCAGCTCCTACAATGAGCAGTTCTTC	CASRTLGPSSYNEQFF
TRBV18	NA	NA	15	TRBJ1-1	TGTGCCAGCTCCCGGTTTGGGGGGGAAAACACTGAAGCTTTCTTT	CASSRFGGENTEAFF
TRBV5-4	NA	NA	14	TRBJ2-5	TGTGCCAGCAGCTTGGGACAGCTACAAGAGACCCAGTACTTC	CASSLGQLQETQYF
TRBV6-6	NA	once	13	TRBJ1-1	TGTGCCAGCAGTTATGACAGTTACACTGAAGCTTTCTTT	CASSYDSYTEAFF
TRBV24-1	TRBD2	NA	15	TRBJ2-1	TGTGCCACCAGTGACCCCGGGGTAGCGGGACATGAGCAGTTCTTC	CATSDPGVAGHEQFF
TRBV5-1	TRBD1	NA	15	TRBJ2-7	TGCGCCAGCAGCATGGGACAGGGGGCGGCCTACGAGCAGTACTTC	CASSMGQGAAYEQYF
TRBV28	NA	NA	13	TRBJ1-1	TGTGCCAGCAGTTTACCCCTCAGATCTGAAGCTTTCTTT	CASSLPLRSEAFF
TRBV9	NA	NA	16	TRBJ1-3	TGTGCCAGCAGCGTCGAGTCCAGCCGAAGTGGAAACACCATATATTTT	CASSVESSRSGNTIYF
TRBV3-1/TRBV3-2	TRBD2	once	17	TRBJ2-2	TGTGCCAGCAGCCAAGGCCGCGGGGGGGCGGTCACCGGGGAGCTGTTTTTT	CASSQGRGGAVTGELFF
TRBV27	TRBD2	NA	17	TRBJ2-3	TGTGCCAGCAGGGGACTAGCGGGCAAAATGAGCACAGATACGCAGTATTTT	CASRGLAGKMSTDTQYF
TRBV15	NA	NA	12	TRBJ2-1	TGTGCCACCTCCGAAGAGGGAATTAGGCAGTTCTTC	CATSEEGIRQFF
TRBV9	TRBD2	NA	17	TRBJ2-2	TGTGCCAGCAGCGCCGAAGAACCGGGACTAAGAACCGGGGAGCTGTTTTTT	CASSAEEPGLRTGELFF
TRBV10-3	NA	once	12	TRBJ2-7	TGTGCCGCCACGGACAGAGCCTACGAGCAGTACTTC	CAATDRAYEQYF
TRBV5-1	TRBD1	once	19	TRBJ2-3	TGCGCCAGCAGCGCAGGGACAGGTCTAGGGACGGGAGTTATATATACGCAGTATTTT	CASSAGTGLGTGVIYTQYF
TRBV29-1	NA	NA	15	TRBJ2-3	TGCAGCGTGGGGATGGGATTCGGTTTAGGAGATACGCAGTATTTT	CSVGMGFGLGDTQYF
TRBV7-9	NA	NA	14	TRBJ1-1	TGTGCCAGCAGCTTTTCGGACAGAAACACTGAAGCTTTCTTT	CASSFSDRNTEAFF
TRBV12-5	NA	NA	12	TRBJ2-5	TGTGCTAGTGGTTTGGCCGGAGAGACCCAGTACTTC	CASGLAGETQYF
TRBV27	NA	NA	14	TRBJ1-1	TGTGCCAGCAGTTTATATTGGGGGGGGACTGAAGCTTTCTTT	CASSLYWGGTEAFF
TRBV9	NA	NA	16	TRBJ2-1	TGTGCCAGCAGCGTTCCCTCAGGGACCTCGTACAATGAGCAGTTCTTC	CASSVPSGTSYNEQFF
TRBV6-1	NA	NA	14	TRBJ1-5	TGTGCCAGCAGTGAACCGGGGTTCAATCAGCCCCAGCATTTT	CASSEPGFNQPQHF
TRBV7-2	TRBD2	NA	19	TRBJ2-5	TGTGCCAGCAGCCCCCGCTGGGTAACGACTAGCGGGGTAGGAGAGACCCAGTACTTC	CASSPRWVTTSGVGETQYF
TRBV30	NA	NA	12	TRBJ2-3	TGTGCCACAACCTTGGGCACAGATACGCAGTATTTT	CATTLGTDTQYF
TRBV28	TRBD2	NA	18	TRBJ2-3	TGTGCCAGCAGTTTGGTGGTATGGAAGCGGGAAAGCACAGATACGCAGTATTTT	CASSLVVWKRESTDTQYF
TRBV14	TRBD2	NA	16	TRBJ2-1	TGTGCCAGCAGCCGACTAGCGGGAGTGCCGGGCAATGAGCAGTTCTTC	CASSRLAGVPGNEQFF
TRBV10-1	NA	NA	13	TRBJ2-1	TGCGCCAGCAGTGAGAGATTCAGCAGCGAGCAGTTCTTC	CASSERFSSEQFF
TRBV29-1	NA	NA	15	TRBJ2-5	TGCAGCGTTGGTGAGAGGAACACAGCACCGTTGGCCCAGTACTTC	CSVGERNTAPLAQYF
TRBV20-1	NA	NA	10	TRBJ1-5	TGCAGTGCCGGCGTCATGGCCCAGCATTTT	CSAGVMAQHF
TRBV6-1	NA	NA	14	TRBJ2-7	TGTGCCAGCAGTGAACAGCCCCATTCGTACGAGCAGTACTTC	CASSEQPHSYEQYF
TRBV5-5	NA	NA	16	TRBJ1-5	TGTGCCAGCAGCCCCGAAGGCGGCATTTTGGCTCAGCCCCAGCATTTT	CASSPEGGILAQPQHF
TRBV24-1	TRBD2	NA	16	TRBJ2-7	TGTGCCACCAGTGAGACGGGACTAGCGGGAACCTACGAGCAGTACTTC	CATSETGLAGTYEQYF
TRBV28	NA	NA	14	TRBJ1-3	TGTGCCAGCAGTTTAGTGGGGAGTGGAAACACCATATATTTT	CASSLVGSGNTIYF
TRBV2	TRBD1	NA	15	TRBJ2-1	TGTGCCAGCAGTGAAGAGACAGGGGGCTACAATGAGCAGTTCTTC	CASSEETGGYNEQFF
TRBV9	NA	NA	19	TRBJ2-1	TGTGCCAGCAGCGTAGTTGGGTCTGGGGCGGGAATAGGTAACAATGAGCAGTTCTTC	CASSVVGSGAGIGNNEQFF
TRBV2	TRBD1	few	15	TRBJ1-4	TGTGCCAGCAGCGGAGAGGGACAGCCATATGAAAAACTGTTTTTT	CASSGEGQPYEKLFF
TRBV7-9	NA	NA	13	TRBJ2-7	TGTGCCAGCAGCGCACAGGGCCCCTACGAGCAGTACTTC	CASSAQGPYEQYF
TRBV28	NA	NA	12	TRBJ1-2	TGTGCCAGCAGCATGGACATGTATGGCTACACCTTC	CASSMDMYGYTF
TRBV4-3	TRBD1	NA	13	TRBJ1-1	TGCGCCAGCGGGAGACAGGGGGCCACTGAAGCTTTCTTT	CASGRQGATEAFF
TRBV5-1	NA	NA	14	TRBJ1-3	TGCGCCAGCAGCTTGGAGGCAGAAGGAAACACCATATATTTT	CASSLEAEGNTIYF
TRBV7-3	NA	once	13	TRBJ2-6	TGTGCCAGCTCGGACTCTGGGGCCAACGTCCTGACTTTC	CASSDSGANVLTF
TRBV7-3	TRBD2	NA	16	TRBJ2-2	TGTGCCAGCAGCACAATAGCGGGGGTCGACACCGGGGAGCTGTTTTTT	CASSTIAGVDTGELFF
TRBV11-3	TRBD2	NA	16	TRBJ2-1	TGTGCCAGCTCGACCGGGAGCGGGGGCCCTAGGAATGAGCAGTTCTTC	CASSTGSGGPRNEQFF
TRBV9	NA	NA	12	TRBJ2-2	TGTGCCAGCAGCCCAGGATCCGGGGAGCTGTTTTTT	CASSPGSGELFF